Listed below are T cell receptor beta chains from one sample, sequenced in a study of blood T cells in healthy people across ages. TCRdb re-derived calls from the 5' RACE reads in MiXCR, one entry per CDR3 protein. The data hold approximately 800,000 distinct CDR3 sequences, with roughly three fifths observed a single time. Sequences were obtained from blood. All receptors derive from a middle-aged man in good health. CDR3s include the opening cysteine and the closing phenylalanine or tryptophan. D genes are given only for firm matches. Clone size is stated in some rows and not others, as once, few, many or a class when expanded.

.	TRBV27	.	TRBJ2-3	CASSFYSGLKADTQYF	TGTGCCAGCAGTTTCTACTCGGGACTTAAAGCGGATACGCAGTATTTT
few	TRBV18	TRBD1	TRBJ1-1	CASSWDSEAFF	TGTGCCAGCTCGTGGGACAGCGAAGCTTTCTTT
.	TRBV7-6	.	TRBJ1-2	CASSPRVLNYGYTF	TGTGCCAGCAGCCCACGGGTTCTTAACTATGGCTACACCTTC
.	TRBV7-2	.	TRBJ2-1	CASSTKGNYNEQFF	TGTGCCAGCAGCACGAAGGGGAACTACAATGAGCAGTTCTTC
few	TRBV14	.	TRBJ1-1	CASSQNTEAFF	TGTGCCAGCAGCCAGAACACTGAAGCTTTCTTT
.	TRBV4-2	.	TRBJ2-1	CASSQRAGGESYNEQFF	TGTGCCAGCAGCCAGCGGGCGGGCGGGGAGTCCTACAATGAGCAGTTCTTC
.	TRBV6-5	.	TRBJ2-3	CASSYDRYRTDTQYF	TGTGCCAGCAGTTACGATCGGTACCGCACAGATACGCAGTATTTT
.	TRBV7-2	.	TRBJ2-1	CASSLVGGKGGHEQFF	TGTGCCAGCAGCTTAGTTGGCGGGAAGGGGGGGCATGAGCAGTTCTTC
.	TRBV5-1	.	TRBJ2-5	CASSRRIQETQYF	TGTGCCAGCAGTCGACGGATCCAAGAGACCCAGTACTTC
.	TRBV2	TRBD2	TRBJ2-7	CASSETSGRFVYEQYF	TGTGCCAGCAGTGAGACTAGCGGGAGGTTTGTTTACGAGCAGTACTTC
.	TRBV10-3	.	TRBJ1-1	CAISDPDTEAFF	TGTGCCATCAGCGACCCGGACACTGAAGCTTTCTTT
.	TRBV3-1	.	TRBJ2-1	CASSQVSGAYNEQFF	TGTGCCAGCAGCCAAGTGTCAGGGGCCTACAATGAGCAGTTCTTC
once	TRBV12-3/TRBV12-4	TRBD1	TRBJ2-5	CASRLIPGGGQGTQYF	TGTGCCAGCAGATTAATCCCAGGGGGCGGCCAGGGGACCCAGTACTTC
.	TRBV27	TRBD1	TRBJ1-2	CASSFEARQGSLAHGYTF	TGTGCCAGCAGTTTCGAAGCGAGACAGGGGAGTTTGGCCCATGGCTACACCTTC
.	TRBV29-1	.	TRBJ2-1	CSVAPLTGSYNEQFF	TGCAGCGTTGCTCCCCTTACAGGGAGTTACAATGAGCAGTTCTTC
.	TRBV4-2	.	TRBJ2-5	CASSRRGSEGLRGETQYF	TGTGCCAGCAGCCGCCGAGGCTCCGAGGGCCTCAGGGGAGAGACCCAGTACTTC
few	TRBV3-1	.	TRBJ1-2	CASSRDPRRGYTF	TGTGCCAGCAGCCGCGATCCCCGAAGAGGCTACACCTTC
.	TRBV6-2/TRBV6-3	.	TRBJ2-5	CASSYDTPRITAETQYF	TGTGCCAGCAGTTACGATACCCCAAGGATAACCGCAGAGACCCAGTACTTC
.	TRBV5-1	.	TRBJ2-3	CASSLLRSQDTQYF	TGCGCCAGCAGCTTGCTTAGGTCTCAAGATACGCAGTATTTT
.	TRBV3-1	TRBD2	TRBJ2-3	CASSQPLASGIRTDTQYF	TGTGCCAGCAGCCAACCCCTGGCTAGCGGGATTAGGACAGATACGCAGTATTTT
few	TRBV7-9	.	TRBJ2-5	CASSSLRDGETQYF	TGTGCCAGCAGCTCCCTCAGGGACGGGGAGACCCAGTACTTC
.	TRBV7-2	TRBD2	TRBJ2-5	CASSPGLAMGQYF	TGTGCCAGCAGCCCCGGACTAGCGATGGGGCAGTACTTC
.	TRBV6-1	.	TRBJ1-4	CASSDKTTNEKLFF	TGTGCCAGCAGTGACAAGACAACTAATGAAAAACTGTTTTTT
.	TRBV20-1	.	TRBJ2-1	CSALHQAYNEQFF	TGCAGTGCTTTACATCAAGCCTACAATGAGCAGTTCTTC
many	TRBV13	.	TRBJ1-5	CASSLELGSSNQPQHF	TGTGCCAGCAGCTTAGAGTTAGGTAGTAGCAATCAGCCCCAGCATTTT
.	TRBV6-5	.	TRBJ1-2	CASSNSGTTYGYTF	TGTGCCAGCAGTAACTCAGGGACGACCTATGGCTACACCTTC
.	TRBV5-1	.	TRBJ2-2	CASSPLEGGGTGELFF	TGCGCCAGCAGCCCGTTAGAGGGAGGGGGCACCGGGGAGCTGTTTTTT
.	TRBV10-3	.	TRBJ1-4	CAIADSTNEKLFF	TGTGCCATCGCCGACAGTACTAATGAAAAACTGTTTTTT
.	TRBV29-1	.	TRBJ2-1	CRDRSSYNEQFF	TGCAGGGACCGGAGCTCCTACAATGAGCAGTTCTTC
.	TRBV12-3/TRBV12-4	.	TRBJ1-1	CASTNGDGLNTEAFF	TGTGCCAGCACCAACGGGGACGGGTTGAACACTGAAGCTTTCTTT
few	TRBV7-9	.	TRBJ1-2	CASSPRGGLGYGYTF	TGTGCCAGCAGCCCCCGGGGGGGCTTGGGCTATGGCTACACCTTC
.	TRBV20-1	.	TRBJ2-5	CSASVTVTQETQYF	TGCAGTGCTAGTGTCACCGTCACCCAAGAGACCCAGTACTTC
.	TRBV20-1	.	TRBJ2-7	CSAQYLRGSYEQYF	TGCAGTGCTCAATACCTGAGGGGCTCCTACGAGCAGTACTTC
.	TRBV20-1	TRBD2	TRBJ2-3	CSARETSGGQDTQYF	TGCAGTGCTAGAGAGACTAGCGGGGGGCAGGATACGCAGTATTTT
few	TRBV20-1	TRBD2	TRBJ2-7	CSAWDHLGGRSGEQYF	TGCAGTGCCTGGGACCACCTTGGCGGGAGATCGGGCGAGCAGTACTTC
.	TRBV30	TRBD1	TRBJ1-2	CAWSQRGRDGYTF	TGTGCCTGGAGCCAAAGGGGGCGGGATGGCTACACCTTC
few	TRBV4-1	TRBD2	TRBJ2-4	CASSQALLAGVGEQYF	TGCGCCAGCAGCCAAGCCCTACTAGCGGGAGTTGGGGAGCAGTACTTC
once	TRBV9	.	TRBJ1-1	CASSVGVSDPNTEAFF	TGTGCCAGCAGCGTCGGGGTTTCGGACCCGAACACTGAAGCTTTCTTT
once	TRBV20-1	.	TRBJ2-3	CSATGADTQYF	TGCAGTGCTACAGGGGCAGATACGCAGTATTTT